The next 8 T cell receptor beta chains were all read from a single sample in a study of blood T cell repertoires in COVID-19 (dated by TCRdb to about 2020). The method was the immunoSEQ multiplex PCR assay. TCRdb mirrors the immuneACCESS table, restricted to in-frame sequences. Some clones are absent from its copies; in checked studies, under half trace to an unresolved V gene, and the reason for the others is unknown. This sample is represented by around 380,000 clones; roughly four fifths of them were singletons. 1.1% of the sample belongs to the ten largest clones. Sequenced material: peripheral blood. The receptors originated from a human donor with acute or convalescent COVID-19. The donor label of this sample is uncertain.

V usage is TRBV18 and J usage is TRBJ1-1; perhaps TRBD1 as D (5 bases). With 0 bases removed from V and 7 bases from J, the gap between germline ends came to 12 bases. Per the germline V gene, CDR1 is KGHSH and CDR2 is LQKENI. The CDR3 has 14 residues. In nucleotides, the CDR3 is TGTGCCAGCTCACCACCGGTGCAGGGTGGTGAAGCTTTCTTT. This sequence encodes CASSPPVQGGEAFF. The variable domain in full, with the rest retrieved from reference TRBV18 and TRBJ1-1, is NAGVMQNPRHLVRRRGQEARLRCSPMKGHSHVYWYRQLPEEGLKFMVYLQKENIIDESGMPKERFSAEFPKEGPSILRIQQVVRGDSAAYFCASSPPVQGGEAFFGQGTRLTVV.

This clone has more than one count but fewer than ten. The rearrangement joins TRBV7-2 to TRBJ1-2; maybe TRBD1 (5 bases). CDR1 and CDR2 (germline): SGHTA, FQGNSA. V was shortened by 5 bases and J by 3 bases, with 13 bases between the two germline ends. This CDR3 is built from 14 residues. CDR3 nucleotide sequence: TGTGCCAGCAGCCCCTTGGGGCCTTACTATGGCTACACCTTC. This sequence encodes CASSPLGPYYGYTF.

In this sample, this clone turned up a few times. Other nucleotide sequences in the sample specify the same CDR3. V gene TRBV19 combines with J gene TRBJ2-7, with 8 bases fitting TRBD1. This CDR3 spans 14 amino acids. V lost 9 bases and J lost 4; bases outside the gene matches: 11. Germline CDR1 is LNHDA and CDR2 is SQIVND (reference sequence). CDR3 protein: CASSPGTGLYEQYF. For the CDR3, the DNA is TGTGCCAGCAGTCCCGGGACAGGATTATACGAGCAGTACTTC.

The chain employs TRBV10-3 and TRBJ1-4; 7 nucleotides align to TRBD1. The CDR3 spans 13 residues. The V segment lost 9 bases and the J segment 6 bases; nucleotides outside the gene matches: 7. CDR1 and CDR2 from the germline V gene are ENHRY and SYGVKD. This CDR3 is CAIHRDRDEKLFF. The CDR3 coding sequence is TGTGCCATTCACCGGGACAGAGATGAAAAACTGTTTTTT.

This chain links TRBV28 with TRBJ2-7, with TRBD2 matching 7 bases. The CDR3 loop spans 15 amino acids. Germline loops: CDR1 MDHEN, CDR2 SYDVKM. The ends lost 1 base at V and 4 bases at J; junction bases unmatched: 7. CDR3 protein: CASSLLGGNRYEQYF. In nucleotides, the CDR3 is TGTGCCAGCAGTTTATTGGGGGGGAATAGGTACGAGCAGTACTTC.

V gene TRBV28 combines with J gene TRBJ1-3; 12 nucleotides align to TRBD1. Germline CDR1 reads MDHEN; CDR2 reads SYDVKM. The CDR3 length is 21 residues. V lost 4 bases and J lost 3; bases outside the gene matches: 19. Here the CDR3 reads CASSSAARTSGQGAYGNTIYF. In nucleotides, the CDR3 is TGTGCCAGCAGTTCGGCCGCTCGAACCTCGGGACAGGGGGCTTATGGAAACACCATATATTTT.

The rearrangement links TRBV5-6 to TRBJ1-1; D is possibly TRBD1 (5 bases). V lost 0 bases and J lost 0, with 12 bases in between. The CDR3 covers 16 residues. Germline assignment: CDR1 SGHDT and CDR2 YYEEEE. The CDR3: CASSLVSAGMNTEAFF. The CDR3 bases are TGTGCCAGCAGCTTGGTCTCGGCAGGGATGAACACTGAAGCTTTCTTT.

J is TRBJ2-1 and V is TRBV7-2, with TRBD2 identical over 11 bases. J gave up 8 bases and V 2 bases, and 8 bases lay outside the gene matches. The V gene's germline CDR1 is SGHTA and CDR2 FQGNSA. The CDR3 length is 16 residues. The CDR3 is CASSLTTSGRLYEQFF. CDR3 coding DNA: TGTGCCAGCAGCTTAACTACTAGCGGGAGACTCTATGAGCAGTTCTTC.